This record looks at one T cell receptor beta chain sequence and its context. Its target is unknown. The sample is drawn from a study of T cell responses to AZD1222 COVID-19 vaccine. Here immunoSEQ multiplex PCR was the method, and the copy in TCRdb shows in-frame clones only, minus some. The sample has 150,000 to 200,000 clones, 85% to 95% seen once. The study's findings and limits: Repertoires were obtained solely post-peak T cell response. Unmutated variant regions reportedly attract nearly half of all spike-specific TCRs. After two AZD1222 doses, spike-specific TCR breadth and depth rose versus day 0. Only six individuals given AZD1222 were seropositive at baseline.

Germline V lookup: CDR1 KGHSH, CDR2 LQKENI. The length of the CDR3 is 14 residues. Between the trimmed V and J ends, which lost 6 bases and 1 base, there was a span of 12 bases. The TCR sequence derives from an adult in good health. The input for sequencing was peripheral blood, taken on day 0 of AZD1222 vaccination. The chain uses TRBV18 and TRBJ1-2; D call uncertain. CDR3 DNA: TGTGCCAGCTCGCCTCGAGACCTTAACTATGGCTACACCTTC. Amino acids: CASSPRDLNYGYTF. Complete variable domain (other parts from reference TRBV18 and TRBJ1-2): NAGVMQNPRHLVRRRGQEARLRCSPMKGHSHVYWYRQLPEEGLKFMVYLQKENIIDESGMPKERFSAEFPKEGPSILRIQQVVRGDSAAYFCASSPRDLNYGYTFGSGTRLTVV.